Listed here are 32 T cell receptor beta chains from one sample, sequenced in a study of T cell clonotyping in hematopoietic cell transplantation. Method: immunoSEQ multiplex PCR; TCRdb's copy keeps in-frame clones and lacks some. Of approximately 12,000 clones in the sample, 70% to 80% were seen once. The source was peripheral blood mononuclear cells, collected 180 days after allogeneic stem cell transplant. Every receptor here comes from a male patient aged 55 to 69 who had an allogeneic stem cell transplant from an unrelated donor, so the T cells may come from the graft donor. Some clones in this sample may be carry-over from other donors' samples.

This clone showed up just a few times. The chain links TRBV6-6 to TRBJ2-2; the D gene is possibly TRBD1 (5 bases). The CDR3 consists of 14 residues. Germline V CDR1 and CDR2: MNHNY, SVGAGI (reference sequence). V lost 2 bases and J 7 bases, leaving 11 bases between the germline ends. For the CDR3, the DNA is TGTGCCAGCAGTTACGGCCAGGGCGTCGGGGAGCTGTTTTTT. Encoded protein: CASSYGQGVGELFF.

The chain recombines TRBV30 with TRBJ2-7, with 7 bases fitting TRBD1. The CDR3 loop spans 15 amino acids. Germline V gene data show CDR1 as GTSNPN and CDR2 as SVGIG (reference sequence). With 2 bases clipped from V and 6 bases from J, the junction kept 13 bases outside the gene matches. The CDR3 region is CAWSSGQPTSGEQYF. CDR3 DNA sequence: TGTGCCTGGAGTTCGGGACAGCCCACGTCCGGCGAGCAGTACTTC.

The chain uses TRBV28 and TRBJ1-1; tentatively, D is TRBD1 (5 bases). The V gene lost 1 base and the J gene lost 2 bases, with 11 bases spanning the gap. The CDR3 is 15 residues long. Looked up from germline, CDR1 is MDHEN and CDR2 is SYDVKM. Here the CDR3 reads CASSLLGVSNTEAFF. In DNA, the CDR3 is TGTGCCAGCAGTTTATTGGGGGTTTCCAACACTGAAGCTTTCTTT.

CDR3 amino acids: CASSGGVTLGGNTIYF. The CDR3 coding sequence is TGTGCCAGCAGCGGAGGCGTTACCCTGGGAGGAAACACCATATATTTT. The chain joins TRBV9 to TRBJ1-3; D is unresolved. V gave up 3 bases and J gave up 4 bases, with 17 bases separating them. The CDR3 consists of 16 residues. From germline, CDR1 is SGDLS and CDR2 YYNGEE.

This chain joins TRBV5-1 and TRBJ2-5; 9 nucleotides agree with TRBD1. V dropped 0 bases and J dropped 4; count of bases not matched to a gene: 10. The germline V gene encodes CDR1 SGHRS and CDR2 YFSETQ. CDR3 length: 17 residues. CDR3 sequence: CASSLGPGTGYGETQYF. The CDR3 DNA sequence: TGCGCCAGCAGCTTGGGTCCCGGGACAGGGTACGGAGAGACCCAGTACTTC.

Comment on this clone: An end of the junction does not agree with germline; a read error may underlie this. The chain combines TRBV2 with TRBJ2-5, with D maybe TRBD2 (6 bases). Germline V gene lookup returns CDR1 SNHLY and CDR2 FYNNEI. This CDR3 has 15 amino acids. In nucleotides, the CDR3 is TGTGCCGGCAGTGAATCCTACGGGGGCCAAGAGACCCAGTACTTC. The encoded protein is CAGSESYGGQETQYF.

The rearrangement uses TRBV10-1 and TRBJ2-2; D call uncertain. The CDR3 extends over 11 amino acids. Per the germline V gene, CDR1 is WNHNN and CDR2 is SYGVQD (reference sequence). Trimming stripped 3 bases from V and 6 bases from J, with 2 bases between. The CDR3 nucleotides read TGCGCCAGCAGTGACTCCGGGGAGCTGTTTTTT. Protein: CASSDSGELFF.

The chain joins TRBV5-4 to TRBJ1-6; D perhaps matches TRBD1 (5 bases). CDR1 is SGHNT, CDR2 YYREEE, per germline (reference sequence). This CDR3 is 16 amino acids long. Trimming shortened V by 4 bases and J by 11 bases, and 22 bases separated the two germline ends. In nucleotides, the CDR3 is TGTGCCAGCAGCCTAACCGGGACCTCCTTTTCGCCACCCCTCCACTTT. Its protein product is CASSLTGTSFSPPLHF.

CDR3 DNA sequence: TGTGCCAGCAGTCGGGACAGTAATCAGCCCCAGCATTTT. It is translated as CASSRDSNQPQHF. The chain carries TRBV2 and TRBJ1-5; TRBD1 matches at 7 bases. The V gene end was trimmed by 5 bases and the J gene end by 4 bases; junction bases not matched to a gene: 2. The germline V gene has CDR1 SNHLY and CDR2 FYNNEI. This CDR3 has 13 residues.

V usage is TRBV6-5 and J usage is TRBJ1-5; D gene unclear. CDR3 length equals 14 residues. CDR1 is MNHEY, CDR2 SVGAGI, per germline. The V end lost 0 bases, the J end lost 0 bases, and 3 bases lay between the germline ends. CDR3 DNA sequence: TGTGCCAGCAGTTACTCCTATAGCAATCAGCCCCAGCATTTT. This codes for CASSYSYSNQPQHF.

V usage is TRBV4-1 and J usage is TRBJ1-5; perhaps TRBD1 as D (6 bases). V gave up 1 base and J gave up 3 bases, with 16 bases separating them. CDR3 length: 17 amino acids. Germline assignment: CDR1 MGHRA and CDR2 YSYEKL. The CDR3 nucleotides read TGCGCCAGCAGCCAAGGGATCGGGGGCAAGACCAATCAGCCCCAGCATTTT. Translated, it gives CASSQGIGGKTNQPQHF.

This chain links TRBV6-5 with TRBJ2-7; possible D gene TRBD2, 5 bases. CDR3 length: 13 amino acids. Trimming stripped 5 bases from V and 1 base from J, with 9 bases between. Germline CDR1 reads MNHEY; CDR2 reads SVGAGI. The CDR3: CASSLTTSYEQYF. DNA of the CDR3: TGTGCCAGCAGTCTGACTACTTCCTACGAGCAGTACTTC.

The rearrangement uses TRBV19 and TRBJ2-5; D gene ambiguous. Between the trimmed V and J ends, which lost 0 bases and 1 base, there was a span of 12 bases. The CDR3 is made up of 16 amino acids. The germline V gene encodes CDR1 LNHDA and CDR2 SQIVND (reference sequence). The CDR3 DNA reads TGTGCCAGTAGTATAGAGGCAGCAAGAACCCAAGAGACCCAGTACTTC. This codes for CASSIEAARTQETQYF.

The V gene is TRBV5-8, the J gene TRBJ1-5; D ambiguous. The CDR3 is made up of 17 amino acids. V was cut by 0 bases and J by 2 bases, with 15 bases left in between. The germline CDR1 and CDR2 sequences are SGHTS and YDEGEE. CDR3 coding DNA: TGTGCCAGCAGCTTGGGTGTGGGGTGGGTTGGCAATCAGCCCCAGCATTTT. This translates into CASSLGVGWVGNQPQHF.

The rearrangement links TRBV27 to TRBJ2-1; D is unresolved. The V and J ends lost 6 bases and 5 bases respectively, with 14 bases between them. This CDR3 region has 14 residues. Germline lookup yields CDR1 MNHEY and CDR2 SMNVEV (reference sequence). CDR3 coding DNA: TGTGCCAGCAGCTTAGGGCTAACTAACAATGAGCAGTTCTTC. This translates into CASSLGLTNNEQFF.

V gene TRBV9 combines with J gene TRBJ2-5; D possibly matches TRBD1 or TRBD2 (6 bases each). V was cut by 0 bases and J by 1 base, with 13 bases left in between. Germline CDR1 reads SGDLS; CDR2 reads YYNGEE. The CDR3 runs to 16 residues. The CDR3 loop reads CASSVGNGGGQETQYF. In DNA, the CDR3 is TGTGCCAGCAGCGTAGGTAACGGGGGCGGCCAAGAGACCCAGTACTTC.

This rearrangement joins TRBV27 to TRBJ1-1; tentatively, D is TRBD1 (6 bases). Trimming cost V 2 bases and J 1 base, with 14 bases left between them. The CDR3 is made up of 16 amino acids. The germline V gene encodes CDR1 MNHEY and CDR2 SMNVEV (reference sequence). In DNA form, the CDR3 reads TGTGCCAGCAGTTTAGCAGGGGCTGGAGGGAACACTGAAGCTTTCTTT. Residues: CASSLAGAGGNTEAFF.

This rearrangement joins TRBV11-2 to TRBJ1-3, with no clear D. V lost 6 bases, J lost 3 bases, and 3 bases lay in between. The length of the CDR3 is 11 residues. Germline V gene sequence: CDR1 SGHAT, CDR2 FQNNGV. Here the CDR3 reads CASSLGNTIYF. The CDR3 region has the DNA TGTGCCAGCAGTCTTGGAAACACCATATATTTT.

The V and J genes are TRBV4-3 and TRBJ2-7, with 9 positions matching TRBD2. Germline CDR1 and CDR2: LGHNA and YSLEER. Trimming at V came to 0 bases and at J to 2 bases, leaving 11 bases not matched to a gene. CDR3 size: 18 residues. This CDR3 is CASSQEVFPSGTTYEQYF. The CDR3 nucleotides are TGCGCCAGCAGCCAAGAAGTATTTCCTAGCGGGACCACCTACGAGCAGTACTTC.

The chain is built from TRBV6-1 and TRBJ2-1; 8 nucleotides match TRBD2. CDR1 and CDR2 from the germline V gene are MNHNS and SASEGT. The CDR3 spans 14 residues. V was pared by 10 bases and J by 1 base, with 6 bases of the junction left unmatched. For the CDR3, the DNA is TGTGCCACCACCGGACTAGCTTCCTACAATGAGCAGTTCTTC. Protein product: CATTGLASYNEQFF.

The rearrangement links TRBV29-1 to TRBJ2-7, with a weak D call TRBD1 (5 bases). Germline-derived CDR1 and CDR2 are SQVTM and ANQGSEA. CDR3 size: 14 residues. V lost 3 bases to trimming and J lost 5 bases, with 17 bases between them. The CDR3 DNA follows: TGCAGCGTTGATCGGCAGGGAAAAAGACACGAGCAGTACTTC. This sequence encodes CSVDRQGKRHEQYF.

The chain combines TRBV9 with TRBJ2-5, with D perhaps TRBD1 or TRBD2 (5 bases each). This CDR3 has 14 residues. The V gene's germline CDR1 is SGDLS and CDR2 YYNGEE. V was shortened by 0 bases and J by 0 bases, with 6 bases between the two germline ends. CDR3 bases: TGTGCCAGCAGCGTAGGGGGGTACCAAGAGACCCAGTACTTC. Translation gives CASSVGGYQETQYF.

The chain uses TRBV15 and TRBJ1-2, with no clear D. Germline-derived CDR1 and CDR2 are LNHNV and YYDKDF (reference sequence). The CDR3 loop spans 13 amino acids. Trimming stripped 4 bases from V and 8 bases from J, with 14 bases between. The CDR3 sequence: CATSIGLGWGYTF. The CDR3 DNA sequence: TGTGCCACCAGCATAGGACTCGGCTGGGGCTACACCTTC.

The rearrangement links TRBV6-5 to TRBJ2-2; D possibly corresponds to TRBD1 (6 bases). The CDR3 spans 15 residues. The V gene lost 6 bases and the J gene lost 1 base, with 12 bases spanning the gap. Germline V lookup: CDR1 MNHEY, CDR2 SVGAGI. The chain's CDR3 is CASRRGQLNTGELFF. CDR3 in DNA: TGTGCCAGCAGACGCGGACAGCTGAACACCGGGGAGCTGTTTTTT.

The chain has TRBV7-2 and TRBJ2-1; tentatively, D is TRBD2 (6 bases). The CDR3 loop spans 13 amino acids. Germline V lookup: CDR1 SGHTA, CDR2 FQGNSA. V lost 1 base, J lost 9 bases, and 10 bases lay in between. In DNA form, the CDR3 reads TGTGCCAGCAGCTTAGGCGGGGTACTTGAGCAGTTCTTC. Its protein product is CASSLGGVLEQFF.

The rearrangement uses TRBV29-1 and TRBJ1-1, with 8 bases identical to TRBD1. This CDR3 region has 13 residues. After removal of 5 bases from V and 0 bases from J, the junction contained 2 bases not matched to a gene. The germline gives CDR1 SQVTM, CDR2 ANQGSEA. The DNA for the CDR3 is TGCAGCGTTAACAGGGGGATGAACACTGAAGCTTTCTTT. It codes for CSVNRGMNTEAFF.

V is TRBV2 and J is TRBJ2-7; D is unclear. The CDR3 sequence is 12 residues long. The V gene's germline CDR1 is SNHLY and CDR2 FYNNEI. Trimming stripped 6 bases from V and 0 bases from J, with 6 bases between. The CDR3 region is CASRDDSYEQYF. The CDR3 DNA reads TGTGCCAGCAGGGACGACTCCTACGAGCAGTACTTC.

V gene TRBV14 combines with J gene TRBJ1-1; tentative D call: TRBD1 (6 bases). Trimming took off 0 bases at V and 12 bases at J, with 11 bases between the two ends. Germline CDR1 SGHDN, CDR2 FVKESK. This CDR3 has 12 residues. This chain's CDR3 is CASSQEPGATFF. DNA of the CDR3: TGTGCCAGCAGCCAAGAACCAGGGGCGACTTTCTTT.

This clone was seen just once. The chain links TRBV9 to TRBJ1-4, with 8 bases matching TRBD1. Looked up from germline, CDR1 is SGDLS and CDR2 is YYNGEE. Trimming at V came to 4 bases and at J to 4 bases, leaving 3 bases not matched to a gene. The CDR3 totals 14 residues. The CDR3 bases are TGTGCCAGCAGCCCGACAGGGGATAATGAAAAACTGTTTTTT. Protein product: CASSPTGDNEKLFF.

The rearrangement uses TRBV30 and TRBJ1-3; D is undetermined. V gave up 0 bases and J gave up 3 bases, with 18 bases separating them. The CDR3 spans 17 residues. Germline CDR1 and CDR2: GTSNPN and SVGIG (reference sequence). CDR3 nucleotide sequence: TGTGCCTGGAGTGTAAGTCGAATAATGGAGATTGGAAACACCATATATTTT. Translated, it gives CAWSVSRIMEIGNTIYF. Looking up the rest from reference TRBV30 and TRBJ1-3 gives the full variable domain: SQTIHQWPATLVQPVGSPLSLECTVEGTSNPNLYWYRQAAGRGLQLLFYSVGIGQISSEVPQNLSASRPQDRQFILSSKKLLLSDSGFYLCAWSVSRIMEIGNTIYFGEGSWLTVV.

This chain connects TRBV6-5 to TRBJ1-5, with unresolved D. Germline V gives CDR1 MNHEY, CDR2 SVGAGI. This CDR3 spans 13 amino acids. The ends were cut back, 5 bases at V and 3 bases at J, with 8 bases in the middle. The CDR3 nucleotides are TGTGCCAGCAGTGACCGCCACAATCAGCCCCAGCATTTT. As protein: CASSDRHNQPQHF.

This clone has just one count. This rearrangement joins TRBV14 to TRBJ2-7; D unclear. Trimming shortened V by 3 bases and J by 2 bases, and 14 bases separated the two germline ends. The CDR3 runs 15 residues. The germline V gene encodes CDR1 SGHDN and CDR2 FVKESK. Here the CDR3 reads CASSQSRITPYEQYF. CDR3 bases: TGTGCCAGCAGCCAGTCCCGGATAACACCCTACGAGCAGTACTTC.